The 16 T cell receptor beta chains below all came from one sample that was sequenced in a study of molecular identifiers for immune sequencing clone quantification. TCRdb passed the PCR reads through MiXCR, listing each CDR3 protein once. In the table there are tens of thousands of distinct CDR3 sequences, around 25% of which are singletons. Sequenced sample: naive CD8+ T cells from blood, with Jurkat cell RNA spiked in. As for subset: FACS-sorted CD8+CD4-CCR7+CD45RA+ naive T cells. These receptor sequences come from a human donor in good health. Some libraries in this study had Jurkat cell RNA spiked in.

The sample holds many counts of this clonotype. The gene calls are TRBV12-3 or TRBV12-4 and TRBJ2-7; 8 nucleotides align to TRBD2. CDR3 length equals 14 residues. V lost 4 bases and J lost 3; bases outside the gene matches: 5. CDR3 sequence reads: CASSSAGAIYEQYF. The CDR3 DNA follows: TGTGCCAGCAGTTCAGCGGGGGCGATCTACGAGCAGTACTTC.

The CDR3 bases are TGTGCCAGCAGCTCCGGCAGGGGGTGGCGGGGGGGGAATGGAGATACGCAGTATTTT. The encoded protein is CASSSGRGWRGGNGDTQYF. V is TRBV11-2 and J is TRBJ2-3, with 9 nucleotides matching TRBD2. CDR3 length equals 19 residues. V was pared by 4 bases and J by 5 bases, with 19 bases of the junction left unmatched. CDR1 and CDR2 from the germline V gene are SGHAT and FQNNGV.

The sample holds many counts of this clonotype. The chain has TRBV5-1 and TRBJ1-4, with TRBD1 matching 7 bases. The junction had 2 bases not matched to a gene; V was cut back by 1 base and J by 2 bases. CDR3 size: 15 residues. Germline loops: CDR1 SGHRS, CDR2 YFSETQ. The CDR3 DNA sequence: TGCGCCAGCAGCTTGACACAGGGGACTAATGAAAAACTGTTTTTT. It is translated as CASSLTQGTNEKLFF. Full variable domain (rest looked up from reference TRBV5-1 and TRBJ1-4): KAGVTQTPRYLIKTRGQQVTLSCSPISGHRSVSWYQQTPGQGLQFLFEYFSETQRNKGNFPGRFSGRQFSNSRSEMNVSTLELGDSALYLCASSLTQGTNEKLFFGSGTQLSVL.

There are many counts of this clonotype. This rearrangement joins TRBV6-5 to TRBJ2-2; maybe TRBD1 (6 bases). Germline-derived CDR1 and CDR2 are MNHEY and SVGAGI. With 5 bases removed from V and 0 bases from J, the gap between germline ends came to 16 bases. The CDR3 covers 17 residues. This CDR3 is CASSNRDPAANTGELFF. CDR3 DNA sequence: TGTGCCAGCAGTAACAGGGATCCAGCCGCGAACACCGGGGAGCTGTTTTTT.

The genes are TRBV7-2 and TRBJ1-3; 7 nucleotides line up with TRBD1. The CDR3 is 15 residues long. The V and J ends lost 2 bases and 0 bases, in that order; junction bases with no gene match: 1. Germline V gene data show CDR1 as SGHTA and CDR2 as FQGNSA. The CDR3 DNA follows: TGTGCCAGCAGCTTAACAGGGGACTCTGGAAACACCATATATTTT. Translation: CASSLTGDSGNTIYF.

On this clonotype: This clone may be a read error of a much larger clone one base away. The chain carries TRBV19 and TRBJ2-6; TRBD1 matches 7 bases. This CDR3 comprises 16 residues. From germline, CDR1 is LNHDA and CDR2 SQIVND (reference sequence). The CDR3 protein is CASSTGGWSGTNVLTF. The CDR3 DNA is TGTGCCAGTAGTACAGGGGGTTGGTCTGGGACCAACGTCCTGACTTTC.

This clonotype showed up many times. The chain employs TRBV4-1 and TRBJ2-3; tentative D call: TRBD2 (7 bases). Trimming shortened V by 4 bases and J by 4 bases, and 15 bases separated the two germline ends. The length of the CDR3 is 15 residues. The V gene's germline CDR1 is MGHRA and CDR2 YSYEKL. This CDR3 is CASSPREGGADTQYF. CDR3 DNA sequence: TGCGCCAGCAGCCCGAGAGAGGGGGGGGCAGATACGCAGTATTTT.

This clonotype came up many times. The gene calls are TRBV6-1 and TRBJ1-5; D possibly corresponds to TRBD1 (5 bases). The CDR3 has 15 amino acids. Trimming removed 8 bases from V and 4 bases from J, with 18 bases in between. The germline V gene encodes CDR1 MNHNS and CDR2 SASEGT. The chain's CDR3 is CASANGRDSNQPQHF. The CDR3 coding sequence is TGTGCCAGCGCCAACGGCCGGGACTCAAATCAGCCCCAGCATTTT.

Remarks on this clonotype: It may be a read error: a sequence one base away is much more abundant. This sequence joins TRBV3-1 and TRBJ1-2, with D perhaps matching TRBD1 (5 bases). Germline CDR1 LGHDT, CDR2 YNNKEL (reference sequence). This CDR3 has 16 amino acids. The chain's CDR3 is CASSSIWSQGNYGHTF. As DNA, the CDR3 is TGTGCCAGCAGCTCAATATGGTCCCAGGGCAACTATGGCCACACCTTC.

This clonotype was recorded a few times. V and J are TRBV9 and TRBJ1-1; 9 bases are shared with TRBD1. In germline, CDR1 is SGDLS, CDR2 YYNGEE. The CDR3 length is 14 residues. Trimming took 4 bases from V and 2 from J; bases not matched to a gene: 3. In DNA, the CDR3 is TGTGCCAGCAGCCCGACAGGGGGAAACACTGAAGCTTTCTTT. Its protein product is CASSPTGGNTEAFF.

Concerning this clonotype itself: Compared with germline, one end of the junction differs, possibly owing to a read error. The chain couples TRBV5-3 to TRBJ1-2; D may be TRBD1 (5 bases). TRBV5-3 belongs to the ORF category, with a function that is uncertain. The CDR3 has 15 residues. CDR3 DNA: TGTGCCAGCAGCTACGGGACCGCGTCTAACTATGGCTACACCTTC. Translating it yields CASSYGTASNYGYTF.

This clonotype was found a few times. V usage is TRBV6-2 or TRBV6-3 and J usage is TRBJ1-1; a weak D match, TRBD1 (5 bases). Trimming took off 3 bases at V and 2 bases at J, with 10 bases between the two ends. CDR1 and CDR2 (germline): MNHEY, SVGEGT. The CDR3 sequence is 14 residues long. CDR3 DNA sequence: TGTGCCAGCAGTTATTGGGGGGATAACACTGAAGCTTTCTTT. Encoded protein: CASSYWGDNTEAFF.

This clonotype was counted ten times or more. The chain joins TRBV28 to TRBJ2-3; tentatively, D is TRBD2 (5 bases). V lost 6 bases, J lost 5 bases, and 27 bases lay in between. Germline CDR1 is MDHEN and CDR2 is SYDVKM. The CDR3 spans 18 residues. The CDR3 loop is CASSRTSVGHPEGDTQYF. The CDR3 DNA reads TGTGCCAGCAGCAGAACCTCCGTGGGCCACCCTGAGGGAGATACGCAGTATTTT.

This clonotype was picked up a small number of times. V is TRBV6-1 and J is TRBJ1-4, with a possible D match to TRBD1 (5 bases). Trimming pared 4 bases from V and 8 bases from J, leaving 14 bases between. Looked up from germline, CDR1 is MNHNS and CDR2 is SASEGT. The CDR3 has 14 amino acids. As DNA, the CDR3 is TGTGCCAGCAGTGGATGGGGCTCGCCGGAAAAACTGTTTTTT. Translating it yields CASSGWGSPEKLFF.

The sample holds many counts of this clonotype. CDR3 amino acids: CASSLGSGTEAFF. The CDR3 DNA reads as TGTGCCAGCAGTTTGGGGTCGGGCACTGAAGCTTTCTTT. This chain uses TRBV27 with TRBJ1-1, with D unclear. The germline CDR1 and CDR2 sequences are MNHEY and SMNVEV (reference sequence). Trimming left V 3 bases short and J 4 bases short, with 9 bases between. The CDR3 spans 13 residues.

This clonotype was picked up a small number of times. The CDR3: CASSNGGGVGARGEVNTEAFF. In nucleotides, the CDR3 is TGTGCCAGCAGTAACGGTGGGGGAGTGGGGGCCAGGGGGGAGGTGAACACTGAAGCTTTCTTT. The chain links TRBV2 to TRBJ1-1; 7 nucleotides align to TRBD1. This CDR3 spans 21 amino acids. The junction had 24 bases not matched to a gene; V was cut back by 5 bases and J by 0 bases. Germline V gene data show CDR1 as SNHLY and CDR2 as FYNNEI.